Listed below are T cell receptor beta chains from one sample, sequenced in a study of shared clonotypes between healthy human individuals. Measured with immunoSEQ multiplex PCR; TCRdb has only the in-frame clones, and not every one. The sample contains around 1.9 million clones, roughly 93% of which appear only once. Sequenced: naive CD8+ T cells from PBMCs. The receptors here all came from a man younger than 30 in good health. Some clones in this sample may be carry-over from other donors' samples. Each CDR3 is given with its conserved first and last residue. Each record gives: D gene, clone size, J gene, V gene, CDR3 protein, CDR3 DNA. The D gene is left open where the match is weak. A clone size is listed for some rows: how often the clone was seen (once, few, many), or a class if it is expanded.

D gene: -; clone size: -; J gene: TRBJ2-7; V gene: TRBV19; CDR3 protein: CASSIRGSSYEQYF; CDR3 DNA: TGTGCCAGTAGTATCAGGGGAAGCTCCTACGAGCAGTACTTC
D gene: -; clone size: -; J gene: TRBJ2-7; V gene: TRBV5-8; CDR3 protein: CASSPTYEQYF; CDR3 DNA: TGTGCCAGCAGCCCAACCTACGAGCAGTACTTC
D gene: -; clone size: -; J gene: TRBJ1-3; V gene: TRBV19; CDR3 protein: CASRSYGQLYSGNTIYF; CDR3 DNA: TGTGCCAGTAGAAGTTATGGACAGCTCTACTCTGGAAACACCATATATTTT
D gene: -; clone size: -; J gene: TRBJ2-3; V gene: TRBV19; CDR3 protein: CASRSGAVSGDTQYF; CDR3 DNA: TGTGCCAGTAGATCCGGGGCCGTTTCGGGGGATACGCAGTATTTT
D gene: -; clone size: -; J gene: TRBJ2-1; V gene: TRBV5-5; CDR3 protein: CASSFLSSGVVPNEQFF; CDR3 DNA: TGTGCCAGCAGCTTCCTCTCCAGTGGTGTCGTACCCAATGAGCAGTTCTTC
D gene: -; clone size: once; J gene: TRBJ2-7; V gene: TRBV7-8; CDR3 protein: CASSLVGQGYEQYF; CDR3 DNA: TGTGCCAGCAGCTTAGTTGGGCAGGGATACGAGCAGTACTTC
D gene: TRBD2; clone size: -; J gene: TRBJ2-7; V gene: TRBV6-1; CDR3 protein: CASSEHIGTTSYEQYF; CDR3 DNA: TGTGCCAGCAGTGAACATATCGGGACTACATCCTACGAGCAGTACTTC
D gene: -; clone size: -; J gene: TRBJ1-2; V gene: TRBV28; CDR3 protein: CASSLQRQGYGYTF; CDR3 DNA: TGTGCCAGCAGTTTGCAGAGACAAGGATATGGCTACACCTTC
D gene: -; clone size: once; J gene: TRBJ2-1; V gene: TRBV2; CDR3 protein: CASSAYDGSEQFF; CDR3 DNA: TGTGCCAGCAGTGCCTATGACGGGTCTGAGCAGTTCTTC
D gene: TRBD2; clone size: -; J gene: TRBJ2-7; V gene: TRBV4-2; CDR3 protein: CASSQSRLAGVSYEQYF; CDR3 DNA: TGTGCCAGCAGCCAAAGTCGGCTAGCGGGAGTCTCATACGAGCAGTACTTC
D gene: TRBD1; clone size: -; J gene: TRBJ2-7; V gene: TRBV5-1; CDR3 protein: CATSYTGGFEQYF; CDR3 DNA: TGCGCCACCTCTTACACAGGGGGATTCGAGCAGTACTTC
D gene: TRBD1; clone size: -; J gene: TRBJ1-1; V gene: TRBV19; CDR3 protein: CASSIGTGGSEAFF; CDR3 DNA: TGTGCCAGTAGTATCGGGACAGGGGGCTCTGAAGCTTTCTTT
D gene: -; clone size: -; J gene: TRBJ2-7; V gene: TRBV15; CDR3 protein: CATSRDVNRVHEQYF; CDR3 DNA: TGTGCCACCAGCAGAGATGTGAACAGGGTACACGAGCAGTACTTC
D gene: TRBD2; clone size: -; J gene: TRBJ2-5; V gene: TRBV7-9; CDR3 protein: CASSRLAENQETQYF; CDR3 DNA: TGTGCCAGCAGCCGACTAGCGGAAAACCAAGAGACCCAGTACTTC
D gene: TRBD1; clone size: -; J gene: TRBJ2-2; V gene: TRBV6-6; CDR3 protein: CASRGGQGDGTGELFF; CDR3 DNA: TGTGCCAGCAGGGGCGGACAGGGTGATGGGACCGGGGAGCTGTTTTTT
D gene: -; clone size: -; J gene: TRBJ2-7; V gene: TRBV15; CDR3 protein: CATSRGTGAYEQYF; CDR3 DNA: TGTGCCACCAGCAGAGGGACTGGAGCCTACGAGCAGTACTTC
D gene: TRBD1; clone size: -; J gene: TRBJ1-3; V gene: TRBV4-2; CDR3 protein: CASSQEDRAAFVGLYF; CDR3 DNA: TGTGCCAGCAGCCAAGAGGACAGGGCCGCCTTCGTTGGGTTGTATTTT
D gene: -; clone size: -; J gene: TRBJ2-7; V gene: TRBV4-1; CDR3 protein: CASSQNLRQGLGEQYF; CDR3 DNA: TGCGCCAGCAGCCAAAACCTAAGACAGGGACTCGGCGAGCAGTACTTC
D gene: TRBD2; clone size: -; J gene: TRBJ2-1; V gene: TRBV11-1; CDR3 protein: CASSFGTSGANYNEQFF; CDR3 DNA: TGTGCCAGCAGCTTTGGGACTAGCGGGGCCAATTACAATGAGCAGTTCTTC
D gene: TRBD1; clone size: -; J gene: TRBJ2-1; V gene: TRBV4-1; CDR3 protein: CASSQPWTGGNEQFF; CDR3 DNA: TGCGCCAGCAGCCAGCCTTGGACAGGGGGCAATGAGCAGTTCTTC
D gene: TRBD1; clone size: -; J gene: TRBJ2-5; V gene: TRBV9; CDR3 protein: CASSVNPGTVGETQYF; CDR3 DNA: TGTGCCAGCAGCGTAAACCCCGGGACAGTCGGAGAGACCCAGTACTTC
D gene: -; clone size: -; J gene: TRBJ2-3; V gene: TRBV15; CDR3 protein: CATSRERRKDTQYF; CDR3 DNA: TGTGCCACCAGCAGAGAGAGAAGGAAGGATACGCAGTATTTT
D gene: -; clone size: -; J gene: TRBJ2-2; V gene: TRBV19; CDR3 protein: CASRGTVIGTSFTGELFF; CDR3 DNA: TGTGCCAGTAGAGGTACTGTGATAGGTACTAGTTTCACCGGGGAGCTGTTTTTT
D gene: TRBD2; clone size: -; J gene: TRBJ2-7; V gene: TRBV6-1; CDR3 protein: CASSPSGSSYEQYF; CDR3 DNA: TGTGCCAGCAGCCCTAGCGGGTCTTCCTACGAGCAGTACTTC
D gene: -; clone size: -; J gene: TRBJ2-7; V gene: TRBV29-1; CDR3 protein: CSVKRRSYEQYF; CDR3 DNA: TGCAGCGTCAAACGCAGATCCTACGAGCAGTACTTC
D gene: -; clone size: -; J gene: TRBJ1-1; V gene: TRBV27; CDR3 protein: CASSHHYMNTEAFF; CDR3 DNA: TGTGCCAGCAGTCACCATTACATGAACACTGAAGCTTTCTTT
D gene: -; clone size: -; J gene: TRBJ2-7; V gene: TRBV9; CDR3 protein: CASSVFGSSYEQYF; CDR3 DNA: TGTGCCAGCAGCGTATTCGGGAGTTCCTACGAGCAGTACTTC
D gene: -; clone size: -; J gene: TRBJ1-5; V gene: TRBV4-1; CDR3 protein: CASSQAGGQPQHF; CDR3 DNA: TGCGCCAGCAGCCAAGCCGGGGGTCAGCCCCAGCATTTT
D gene: -; clone size: -; J gene: TRBJ2-1; V gene: TRBV5-1; CDR3 protein: CASSLESSGTLSDEQFF; CDR3 DNA: TGCGCCAGCAGCTTGGAAAGTTCGGGGACTCTCAGCGATGAGCAGTTCTTC
D gene: TRBD1; clone size: -; J gene: TRBJ2-7; V gene: TRBV9; CDR3 protein: CASSVTGQGYEQYF; CDR3 DNA: TGTGCCAGCAGCGTAACGGGACAGGGGTACGAGCAGTACTTC
D gene: TRBD2; clone size: -; J gene: TRBJ2-3; V gene: TRBV2; CDR3 protein: CASSEGLAGTDTQYF; CDR3 DNA: TGTGCCAGCAGTGAAGGACTAGCGGGAACCGATACGCAGTATTTT
D gene: -; clone size: -; J gene: TRBJ2-7; V gene: TRBV19; CDR3 protein: CASSIGQLLAYEQYF; CDR3 DNA: TGTGCCAGTAGTATTGGACAGCTACTCGCCTACGAGCAGTACTTC
D gene: -; clone size: once; J gene: TRBJ2-1; V gene: TRBV21-1; CDR3 protein: CASSPLTGESYNEQFF; CDR3 DNA: TGTGCCAGCAGCCCTCTTACCGGGGAATCCTACAATGAGCAGTTCTTC
D gene: TRBD1; clone size: -; J gene: TRBJ2-1; V gene: TRBV28; CDR3 protein: CASRVGTGSDEQFF; CDR3 DNA: TGTGCCAGCAGGGTTGGGACAGGGAGCGATGAGCAGTTCTTC
D gene: -; clone size: -; J gene: TRBJ2-5; V gene: TRBV7-3; CDR3 protein: CASSRRLEELETQYF; CDR3 DNA: TGTGCCAGCAGCCGTAGACTAGAGGAATTGGAGACCCAGTACTTC
D gene: -; clone size: -; J gene: TRBJ1-1; V gene: TRBV7-2; CDR3 protein: CASSLVPGGNTEAFF; CDR3 DNA: TGTGCCAGCAGCTTAGTTCCAGGAGGGAACACTGAAGCTTTCTTT
D gene: -; clone size: -; J gene: TRBJ1-3; V gene: TRBV4-1; CDR3 protein: CASSQAAVVSGNTIYF; CDR3 DNA: TGCGCCAGCAGCCAAGCGGCGGTCGTCTCTGGAAACACCATATATTTT
D gene: -; clone size: -; J gene: TRBJ1-4; V gene: TRBV27; CDR3 protein: CASSLQGSNEKLFF; CDR3 DNA: TGTGCCAGCAGTTTACAGGGTTCAAATGAAAAACTGTTTTTT
D gene: TRBD1; clone size: -; J gene: TRBJ2-1; V gene: TRBV27; CDR3 protein: CASRELGQGYNEQFF; CDR3 DNA: TGTGCCAGCAGAGAGTTGGGACAGGGTTACAATGAGCAGTTCTTC
D gene: TRBD1; clone size: -; J gene: TRBJ2-7; V gene: TRBV2; CDR3 protein: CASMVQGFDEQYF; CDR3 DNA: TGTGCCAGCATGGTACAGGGGTTCGACGAGCAGTACTTC
D gene: TRBD2; clone size: -; J gene: TRBJ2-7; V gene: TRBV2; CDR3 protein: CASKTSGRGYEQYF; CDR3 DNA: TGTGCCAGCAAAACTAGCGGGAGGGGATACGAGCAGTACTTC
D gene: TRBD1; clone size: -; J gene: TRBJ1-2; V gene: TRBV28; CDR3 protein: CASRLDRVVGYTF; CDR3 DNA: TGTGCCAGCCGATTGGACAGGGTGGTTGGCTACACCTTC
D gene: -; clone size: once; J gene: TRBJ1-3; V gene: TRBV9; CDR3 protein: CASSVAGAGNTIYF; CDR3 DNA: TGTGCCAGCAGCGTAGCGGGGGCGGGGAACACCATATATTTT
D gene: TRBD1; clone size: -; J gene: TRBJ2-1; V gene: TRBV5-4; CDR3 protein: CASSWDRDNEQFF; CDR3 DNA: TGTGCCAGCAGCTGGGACAGGGACAATGAGCAGTTCTTC
D gene: -; clone size: -; J gene: TRBJ2-7; V gene: TRBV27; CDR3 protein: CASRRVVGSYEQYF; CDR3 DNA: TGTGCCAGCAGGAGGGTAGTCGGCTCCTACGAGCAGTACTTC
D gene: -; clone size: -; J gene: TRBJ1-2; V gene: TRBV7-9; CDR3 protein: CASSVDLNAGGYTF; CDR3 DNA: TGTGCCAGCAGCGTGGACTTGAACGCGGGGGGCTACACCTTC